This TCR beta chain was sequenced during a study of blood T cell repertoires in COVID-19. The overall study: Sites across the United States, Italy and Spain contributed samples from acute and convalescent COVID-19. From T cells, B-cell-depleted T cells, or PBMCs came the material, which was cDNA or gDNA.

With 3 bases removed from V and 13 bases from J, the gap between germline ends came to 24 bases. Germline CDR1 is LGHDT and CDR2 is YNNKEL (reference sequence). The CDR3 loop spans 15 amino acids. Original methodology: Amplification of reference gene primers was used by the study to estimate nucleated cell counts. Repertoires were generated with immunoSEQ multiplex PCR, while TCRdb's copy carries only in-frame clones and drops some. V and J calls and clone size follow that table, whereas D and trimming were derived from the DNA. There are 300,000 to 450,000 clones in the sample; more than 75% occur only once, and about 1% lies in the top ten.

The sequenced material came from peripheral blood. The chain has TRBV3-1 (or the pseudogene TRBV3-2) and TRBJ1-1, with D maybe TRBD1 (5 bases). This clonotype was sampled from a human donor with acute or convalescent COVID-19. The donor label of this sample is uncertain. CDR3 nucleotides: TGTGCCAGCAGCCAGGGGCGGGGACTTTTAAATAGAGGTTTCTTT. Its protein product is CASSQGRGLLNRGFF.